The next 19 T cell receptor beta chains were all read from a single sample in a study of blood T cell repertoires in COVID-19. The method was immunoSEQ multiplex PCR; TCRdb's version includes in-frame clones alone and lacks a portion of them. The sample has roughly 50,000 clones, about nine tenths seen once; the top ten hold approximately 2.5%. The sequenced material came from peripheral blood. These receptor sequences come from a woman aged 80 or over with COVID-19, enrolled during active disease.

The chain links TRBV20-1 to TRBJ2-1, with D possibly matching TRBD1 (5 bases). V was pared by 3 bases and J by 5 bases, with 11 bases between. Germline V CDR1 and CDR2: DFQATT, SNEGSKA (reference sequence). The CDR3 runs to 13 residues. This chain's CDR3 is CSASWRQNNEQFF. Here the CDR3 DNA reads TGCAGTGCTAGTTGGAGACAGAACAATGAGCAGTTCTTC.

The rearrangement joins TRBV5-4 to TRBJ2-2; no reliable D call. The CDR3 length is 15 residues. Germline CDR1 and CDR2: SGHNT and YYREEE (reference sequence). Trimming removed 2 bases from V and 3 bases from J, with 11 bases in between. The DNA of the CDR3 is TGTGCCAGCAGCTTTGGGCTTTGGGACACCGGGGAGCTGTTTTTT. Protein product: CASSFGLWDTGELFF. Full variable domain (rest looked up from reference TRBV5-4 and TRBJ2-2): ETGVTQSPTHLIKTRGQQVTLRCSSQSGHNTVSWYQQALGQGPQFIFQYYREEENGRGNFPPRFSGLQFPNYSSELNVNALELDDSALYLCASSFGLWDTGELFFGEGSRLTVL.

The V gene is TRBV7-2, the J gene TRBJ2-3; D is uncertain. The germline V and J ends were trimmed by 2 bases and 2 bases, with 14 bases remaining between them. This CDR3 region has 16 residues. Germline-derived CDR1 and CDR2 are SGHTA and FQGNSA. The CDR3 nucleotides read TGTGCCAGCAGCTTAAGTCCCTTCAGTGACACAGATACGCAGTATTTT. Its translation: CASSLSPFSDTDTQYF.

CDR3 DNA sequence: TGTGCCAGCAGCGTAGCAGCGGCCCCATACAATGAGCAGTTCTTC. This gives the protein CASSVAAAPYNEQFF. The chain combines TRBV9 with TRBJ2-1; D is perhaps TRBD2 (5 bases). The CDR3 consists of 15 residues. The V end was cut by 0 bases, the J end by 4 bases, with 11 bases between. Germline CDR1 and CDR2: SGDLS and YYNGEE.

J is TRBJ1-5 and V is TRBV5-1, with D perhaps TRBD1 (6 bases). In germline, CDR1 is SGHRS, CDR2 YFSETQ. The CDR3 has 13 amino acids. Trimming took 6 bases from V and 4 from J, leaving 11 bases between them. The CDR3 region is CASNLQGNQPQHF. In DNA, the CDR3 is TGCGCCAGCAACTTACAGGGAAATCAGCCCCAGCATTTT.

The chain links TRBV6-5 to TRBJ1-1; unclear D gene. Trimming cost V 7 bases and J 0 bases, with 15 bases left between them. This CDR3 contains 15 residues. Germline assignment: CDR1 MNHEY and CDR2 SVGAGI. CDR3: CASTLSSRLNTEAFF. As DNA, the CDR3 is TGTGCCAGCACTCTATCCAGCAGGTTGAACACTGAAGCTTTCTTT.

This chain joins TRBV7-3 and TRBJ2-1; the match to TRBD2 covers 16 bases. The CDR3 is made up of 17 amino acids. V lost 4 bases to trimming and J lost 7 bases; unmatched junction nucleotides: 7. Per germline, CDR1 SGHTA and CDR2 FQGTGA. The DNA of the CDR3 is TGTGCCAGCAGCTCCGGGACTAGCGGGGGGGCCTGGAATGAGCAGTTCTTC. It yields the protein CASSSGTSGGAWNEQFF.

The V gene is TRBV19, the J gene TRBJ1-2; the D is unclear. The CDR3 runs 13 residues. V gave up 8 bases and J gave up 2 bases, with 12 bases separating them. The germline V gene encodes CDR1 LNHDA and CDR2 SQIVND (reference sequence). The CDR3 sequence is CASQPGENYGYTF. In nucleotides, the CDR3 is TGTGCCAGTCAACCGGGAGAAAACTATGGCTACACCTTC.

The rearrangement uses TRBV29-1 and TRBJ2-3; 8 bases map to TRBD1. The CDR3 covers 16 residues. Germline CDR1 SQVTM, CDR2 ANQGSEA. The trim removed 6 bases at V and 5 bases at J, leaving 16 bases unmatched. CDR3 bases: TGCAGCGTCAAGCTGTCCGGGACAGGATTGGGAGATACGCAGTATTTT. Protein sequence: CSVKLSGTGLGDTQYF.

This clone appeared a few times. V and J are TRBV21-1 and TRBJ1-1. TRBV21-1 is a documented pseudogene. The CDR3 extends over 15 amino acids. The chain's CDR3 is CASSKPSGRNTEAFF. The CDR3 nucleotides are TGTGCCAGCTCCAAACCCAGTGGGAGGAACACTGAAGCTTTCTTT.

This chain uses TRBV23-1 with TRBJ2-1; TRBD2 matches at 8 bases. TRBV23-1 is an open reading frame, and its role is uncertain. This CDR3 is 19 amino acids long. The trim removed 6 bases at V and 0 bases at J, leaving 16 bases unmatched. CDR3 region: CASRDRRHKRESSYNEQFF. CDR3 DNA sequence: TGCGCCAGCAGGGACAGACGCCATAAGCGGGAGAGCTCCTACAATGAGCAGTTCTTC.

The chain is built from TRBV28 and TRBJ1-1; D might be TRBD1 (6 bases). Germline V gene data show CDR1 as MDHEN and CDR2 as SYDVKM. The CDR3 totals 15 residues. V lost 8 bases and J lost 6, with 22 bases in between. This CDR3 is CASHGVGGGTAEAFF. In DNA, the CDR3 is TGTGCCAGCCATGGGGTGGGAGGGGGTACCGCTGAAGCTTTCTTT.

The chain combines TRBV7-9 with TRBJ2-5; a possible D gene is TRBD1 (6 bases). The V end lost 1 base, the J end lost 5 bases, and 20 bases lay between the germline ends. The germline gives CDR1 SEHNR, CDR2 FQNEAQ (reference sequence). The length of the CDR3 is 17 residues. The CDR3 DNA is TGTGCCAGCAGCTTAGGTCGCAATTATCTACAGGGCGAGACCCAGTACTTC. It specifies CASSLGRNYLQGETQYF.

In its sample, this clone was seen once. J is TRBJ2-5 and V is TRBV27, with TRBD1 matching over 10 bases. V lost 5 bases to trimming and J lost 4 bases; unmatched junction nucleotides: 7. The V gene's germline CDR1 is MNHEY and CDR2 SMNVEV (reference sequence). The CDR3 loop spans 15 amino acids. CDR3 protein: CASSPRRDRGETQYF. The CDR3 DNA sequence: TGTGCCAGCAGTCCTCGACGGGACAGGGGAGAGACCCAGTACTTC.

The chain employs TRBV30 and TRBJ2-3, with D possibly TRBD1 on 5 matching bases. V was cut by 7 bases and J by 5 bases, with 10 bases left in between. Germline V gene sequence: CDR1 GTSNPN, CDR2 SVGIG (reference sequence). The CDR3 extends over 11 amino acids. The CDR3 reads CASGRIDTQYF. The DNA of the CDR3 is TGTGCCTCAGGGCGGATAGATACGCAGTATTTT.

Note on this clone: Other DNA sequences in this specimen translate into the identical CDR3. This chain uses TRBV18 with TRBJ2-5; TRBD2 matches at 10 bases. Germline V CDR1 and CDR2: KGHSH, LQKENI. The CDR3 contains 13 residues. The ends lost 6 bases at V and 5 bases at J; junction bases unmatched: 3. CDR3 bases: TGTGCCAGCTCCCCGGGACTAGCGGAGACCCAGTACTTC. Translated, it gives CASSPGLAETQYF. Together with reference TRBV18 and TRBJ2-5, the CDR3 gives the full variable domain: NAGVMQNPRHLVRRRGQEARLRCSPMKGHSHVYWYRQLPEEGLKFMVYLQKENIIDESGMPKERFSAEFPKEGPSILRIQQVVRGDSAAYFCASSPGLAETQYFGPGTRLLVL.

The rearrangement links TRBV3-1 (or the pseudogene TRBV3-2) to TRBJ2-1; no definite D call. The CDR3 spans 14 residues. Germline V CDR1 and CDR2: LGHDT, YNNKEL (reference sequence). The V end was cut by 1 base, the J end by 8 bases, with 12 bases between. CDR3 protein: CASSQGLVKDEQFF. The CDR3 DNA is TGTGCCAGCAGCCAAGGGCTAGTAAAGGATGAGCAGTTCTTC.

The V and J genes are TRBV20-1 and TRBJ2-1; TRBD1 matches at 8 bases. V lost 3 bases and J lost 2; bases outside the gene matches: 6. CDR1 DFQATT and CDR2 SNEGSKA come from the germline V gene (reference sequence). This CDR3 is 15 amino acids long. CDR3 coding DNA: TGCAGTGCTAGTTCCCGGGACAGGACCTACAATGAGCAGTTCTTC. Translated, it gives CSASSRDRTYNEQFF.

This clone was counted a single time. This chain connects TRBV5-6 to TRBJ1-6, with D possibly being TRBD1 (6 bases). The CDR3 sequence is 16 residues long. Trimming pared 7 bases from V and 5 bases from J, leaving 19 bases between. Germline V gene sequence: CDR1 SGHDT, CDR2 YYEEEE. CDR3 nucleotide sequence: TGTGCCAGCGGTGAACAGGGCATCGGTGATAATTCACCCCTCCACTTT. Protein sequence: CASGEQGIGDNSPLHF.